Presented here are 23 T cell receptor beta chains from one specimen sequenced in a study of coeliac disease. Produced via immunoSEQ multiplex PCR; TCRdb's table is partial and in-frame only. The sample has nearly 7,000 clones, about three quarters seen once. Material for sequencing was lamina propria lymphocytes from the gut. The receptor source for this set is a man aged 30 to 45 with celiac disease.

The CDR3 DNA is TGTGCCTGGAGTCAGGGCCCTACCCTGGTCGGCTACACCTTC. Translating it yields CAWSQGPTLVGYTF. The chain joins TRBV30 to TRBJ1-2; weak D call: TRBD1 (5 bases). Between the trimmed V and J ends, which lost 2 bases and 8 bases, there was a span of 18 bases. Germline-derived CDR1 and CDR2 are GTSNPN and SVGIG (reference sequence). There are 14 residues in the CDR3. The full variable domain, its missing parts supplied by reference TRBV30 and TRBJ1-2, is SQTIHQWPATLVQPVGSPLSLECTVEGTSNPNLYWYRQAAGRGLQLLFYSVGIGQISSEVPQNLSASRPQDRQFILSSKKLLLSDSGFYLCAWSQGPTLVGYTFGSGTRLTVV.

The chain couples TRBV5-4 to TRBJ2-5, with 7 bases lining up with TRBD1. V lost 2 bases and J lost 0; bases outside the gene matches: 4. Germline CDR1 is SGHNT and CDR2 is YYREEE (reference sequence). The CDR3 totals 15 residues. CDR3: CASSFGTVNQETQYF. DNA of the CDR3: TGTGCCAGCAGCTTCGGGACAGTAAACCAAGAGACCCAGTACTTC. Full variable domain (remainder filled in from reference TRBV5-4 and TRBJ2-5): ETGVTQSPTHLIKTRGQQVTLRCSSQSGHNTVSWYQQALGQGPQFIFQYYREEENGRGNFPPRFSGLQFPNYSSELNVNALELDDSALYLCASSFGTVNQETQYFGPGTRLLVL.

V and J are TRBV6-1 and TRBJ1-6, with D possibly matching TRBD1 (5 bases). V lost 0 bases and J lost 10, with 16 bases in between. Germline lookup yields CDR1 MNHNS and CDR2 SASEGT. The CDR3 has 16 amino acids. Written as DNA, the CDR3 is TGTGCCAGCAGTGAAGCCCATACCCCAGGGAAATCACCCCTCCACTTT. Translation gives CASSEAHTPGKSPLHF.

This clone was counted once. The chain uses TRBV7-9 and TRBJ2-3; weak D call: TRBD2 (6 bases). V was cut by 4 bases and J by 2 bases, with 19 bases left in between. The CDR3 contains 17 residues. Germline V gene sequence: CDR1 SEHNR, CDR2 FQNEAQ (reference sequence). DNA of the CDR3: TGTGCCAGCAGCTCCCCGGGACTCCTACAAGCCACAGATACGCAGTATTTT. Protein product: CASSSPGLLQATDTQYF.

The V and J genes are TRBV27 and TRBJ1-1, with D tentatively TRBD1 (5 bases). Trimming pared 2 bases from V and 4 bases from J, leaving 26 bases between. The germline V gene encodes CDR1 MNHEY and CDR2 SMNVEV (reference sequence). CDR3 size: 19 residues. This chain's CDR3 is CASSLNLGVGGRIRTEAFF. CDR3 nucleotide sequence: TGTGCCAGCAGTTTAAATCTGGGTGTCGGGGGTAGAATCCGCACTGAAGCTTTCTTT.

The CDR3 region is CASSEQGTVADTQYF. CDR3 in DNA: TGTGCCAGCAGTGAACAGGGAACAGTAGCAGATACGCAGTATTTT. This rearrangement joins TRBV2 to TRBJ2-3, with D perhaps matching TRBD1 (5 bases). V lost 2 bases, J lost 4 bases, and 13 bases lay in between. This CDR3 is built from 15 residues. The germline V gene has CDR1 SNHLY and CDR2 FYNNEI. Combining the CDR3 with reference TRBV2 and TRBJ2-3 gives the whole variable domain EPEVTQTPSHQVTQMGQEVILRCVPISNHLYFYWYRQILGQKVEFLVSFYNNEISEKSEIFDDQFSVERPDGSNFTLKIRSTKLEDSAMYFCASSEQGTVADTQYFGPGTRLTVL.

The chain recombines TRBV27 with TRBJ1-6; TRBD1 might be the D (6 bases). Trimming removed 1 base from V and 6 bases from J, with 10 bases in between. Germline CDR1 reads MNHEY; CDR2 reads SMNVEV (reference sequence). CDR3 length: 15 amino acids. The CDR3 loop is CASSLWGRANSPLHF. Written as DNA, the CDR3 is TGTGCCAGCAGTTTATGGGGGCGGGCTAATTCACCCCTCCACTTT.

The gene calls are TRBV7-2 and TRBJ1-1, with D unresolved. Trimming removed 2 bases from V and 1 base from J, with 8 bases in between. CDR3 length: 14 amino acids. In germline, CDR1 is SGHTA, CDR2 FQGNSA. The CDR3 bases are TGTGCCAGCAGCTTACTGGCGGAGAACACTGAAGCTTTCTTT. Encoded protein: CASSLLAENTEAFF. The whole variable domain, filled in from reference TRBV7-2 and TRBJ1-1, reads GAGVSQSPSNKVTEKGKDVELRCDPISGHTALYWYRQSLGQGLEFLIYFQGNSAPDKSGLPSDRFSAERTGGSVSTLTIQRTQQEDSAVYLCASSLLAENTEAFFGQGTRLTVV.

The V and J genes are TRBV9 and TRBJ2-7; D possibly corresponds to TRBD2 (6 bases). Trimming stripped 3 bases from V and 2 bases from J, with 12 bases between. CDR3 length: 14 amino acids. Germline assignment: CDR1 SGDLS and CDR2 YYNGEE. The CDR3 loop reads CASSAAGTPYEQYF. The DNA for the CDR3 is TGTGCCAGCAGCGCTGCGGGGACTCCCTACGAGCAGTACTTC.

The chain uses TRBV18 and TRBJ2-1, with D possibly matching TRBD1 (5 bases). The V and J ends lost 1 base and 6 bases respectively, with 10 bases between them. The CDR3 totals 14 residues. The germline V gene has CDR1 KGHSH and CDR2 LQKENI. The chain's CDR3 is CASSPLQGVNEQFF. In DNA, the CDR3 is TGTGCCAGCTCACCACTTCAGGGTGTCAATGAGCAGTTCTTC.

The chain links TRBV7-9 to TRBJ2-7; TRBD1 aligns across 7 bases. CDR1 and CDR2 from the germline V gene are SEHNR and FQNEAQ (reference sequence). The CDR3 has 13 residues. V dropped 2 bases and J dropped 6; count of bases not matched to a gene: 4. DNA for the CDR3: TGTGCCAGCAGCTTATTAGGGGGCGGCGAGCAGTACTTC. Translating it yields CASSLLGGGEQYF.

This clone was seen more than once but under ten times. V is TRBV18 and J is TRBJ2-7; 7 nucleotides line up with TRBD2. The length of the CDR3 is 16 residues. Germline loops: CDR1 KGHSH, CDR2 LQKENI. Losses at the gene ends were 2 bases for V and 2 bases for J; bases not matched to a gene: 9. CDR3 in amino acids: CASSPLGPSGTYEQYF. In DNA form, the CDR3 reads TGTGCCAGCTCACCATTGGGGCCTAGCGGAACCTACGAGCAGTACTTC.

V usage is TRBV4-3 and J usage is TRBJ1-3; 10 bases fit TRBD1. J was trimmed by 3 bases and V by 3 bases; bases with no gene match: 5. Germline values: CDR1 LGHNA, CDR2 YSLEER. The CDR3 length is 16 residues. This CDR3 reads CASSHRRTGGGNTIYF. The CDR3, as DNA: TGCGCCAGCAGCCACCGCCGGACAGGGGGTGGAAACACCATATATTTT.

This clone has more than one count but fewer than ten. The J gene is TRBJ2-1, the V gene TRBV12-5, with 9 positions matching TRBD1. CDR3 size: 17 residues. The ends lost 5 bases at V and 3 bases at J; junction bases unmatched: 11. Germline CDR1 LGHNT, CDR2 FRNRAP. The CDR3 DNA reads as TGTGCTAGTGGTACCGGTCGGGACAGGGCCCTCTACAATGAGCAGTTCTTC. It specifies CASGTGRDRALYNEQFF.

V usage is TRBV7-9 and J usage is TRBJ1-1; D may be TRBD1 (5 bases). This CDR3 spans 12 amino acids. Germline V gene lookup returns CDR1 SEHNR and CDR2 FQNEAQ (reference sequence). The CDR3: CASRTGNTEAFF. CDR3 nucleotide sequence: TGTGCAAGCCGAACAGGGAACACTGAAGCTTTCTTT. The whole variable domain, filled in from reference TRBV7-9 and TRBJ1-1, reads DTGVSQNPRHKITKRGQNVTFRCDPISEHNRLYWYRQTLGQGPEFLTYFQNEAQLEKSRLLSDRFSAERPKGSFSTLEIQRTEQGDSAMYLCASRTGNTEAFFGQGTRLTVV.

This clone was counted between two and nine times. The V gene is TRBV27, the J gene TRBJ2-7; TRBD1 matches 9 bases. V dropped 6 bases and J dropped 5; count of bases not matched to a gene: 11. Germline V CDR1 and CDR2: MNHEY, SMNVEV (reference sequence). The CDR3 sequence is 15 residues long. CDR3 in DNA: TGTGCCAGCAGGCGTCCCGGGACAGGGATCCACGAGCAGTACTTC. Residues: CASRRPGTGIHEQYF.

The CDR3 is CASSLGQGVRQETQYF. Here the CDR3 DNA reads TGCGCCAGCAGCTTGGGACAGGGGGTAAGACAAGAGACCCAGTACTTC. V gene TRBV5-1 combines with J gene TRBJ2-5, with TRBD1 matching over 9 bases. Germline CDR1 and CDR2: SGHRS and YFSETQ. V was clipped by 0 bases and J by 2 bases; unmatched bases: 5. The length of the CDR3 is 16 residues.

This sequence joins TRBV27 and TRBJ2-1; maybe TRBD1 (6 bases). With 0 bases removed from V and 4 bases from J, the gap between germline ends came to 10 bases. Germline CDR1 is MNHEY and CDR2 is SMNVEV (reference sequence). CDR3 length equals 15 residues. The CDR3, as DNA: TGTGCCAGCAGTTTATCGAGACAGGAGTACAATGAGCAGTTCTTC. Residues: CASSLSRQEYNEQFF.

The gene calls are TRBV7-3 and TRBJ2-2, with 14 bases matching TRBD2. Germline trimming cut 1 base from V and 5 bases from J; bases unmatched to any gene: 15. The V gene's germline CDR1 is SGHTA and CDR2 FQGTGA. There are 21 residues in the CDR3. Written as DNA, the CDR3 is TGTGCCAGCAGCTTAAACCCCCCTTTCATCGGACTAGCGGGAGGAACCGGGGAGCTGTTTTTT. Protein sequence: CASSLNPPFIGLAGGTGELFF. Supplemented by reference TRBV7-3 and TRBJ2-2, the full variable domain reads GAGVSQTPSNKVTEKGKYVELRCDPISGHTALYWYRQSLGQGPEFLIYFQGTGAADDSGLPNDRFFAVRPEGSVSTLKIQRTERGDSAVYLCASSLNPPFIGLAGGTGELFFGEGSRLTVL.

V usage is TRBV19 and J usage is TRBJ1-5; D might be TRBD1 (5 bases). V lost 3 bases and J 0 bases, leaving 12 bases between the germline ends. The CDR3 length is 16 residues. Germline V lookup: CDR1 LNHDA, CDR2 SQIVND (reference sequence). CDR3 in DNA: TGTGCCAGTAGTATTCTGACAGCTAATAGCAATCAGCCCCAGCATTTT. It is translated as CASSILTANSNQPQHF.

The chain uses TRBV28 and TRBJ1-5, with 7 bases fitting TRBD1. CDR3 size: 15 residues. Germline V lookup: CDR1 MDHEN, CDR2 SYDVKM. V trimming: 8 bases; J trimming: 3 bases; junction bases outside the gene matches: 10. CDR3: CASGNRDSLNQPQHF. In DNA form, the CDR3 reads TGTGCCAGCGGGAACCGGGACAGCCTCAATCAGCCCCAGCATTTT.

The chain recombines TRBV19 with TRBJ2-3, with 10 positions matching TRBD2. J lost 2 bases, V lost 3 bases, and 11 bases had no gene match. The CDR3 has 18 amino acids. Germline CDR1 reads LNHDA; CDR2 reads SQIVND (reference sequence). The CDR3 protein is CASSILEASGGATDTQYF. The CDR3 DNA follows: TGTGCCAGTAGTATTTTAGAGGCCAGCGGGGGGGCCACAGATACGCAGTATTTT.

This clone appeared once. The V gene is TRBV30, the J gene TRBJ2-5; TRBD2 matches at 7 bases. CDR1 is GTSNPN, CDR2 SVGIG, per germline (reference sequence). The junction had 14 bases not matched to a gene; V was cut back by 6 bases and J by 4 bases. The CDR3 runs 15 residues. The CDR3 DNA sequence: TGTGCCTGTCCAGCGGGAAGTGGTGGGGGAGAGACCCAGTACTTC. Translated, it gives CACPAGSGGGETQYF. The full variable domain, its missing parts supplied by reference TRBV30 and TRBJ2-5, is SQTIHQWPATLVQPVGSPLSLECTVEGTSNPNLYWYRQAAGRGLQLLFYSVGIGQISSEVPQNLSASRPQDRQFILSSKKLLLSDSGFYLCACPAGSGGGETQYFGPGTRLLVL.